Following are 26 T cell receptor beta chains from one sample sequenced in a study of radiation and T cells in renal cell carcinoma. Produced via immunoSEQ multiplex PCR; TCRdb's table is partial and in-frame only. Of about 150,000 clones in the sample, roughly nine tenths are singletons; the top ten hold roughly 4.1%. Time point of the sample: baseline pretreatment blood. Treatment noted: 15 Gy SBRT to primary tumor, nephrectomy 4 weeks later. The sample here was blood, taken from a patient whose treatment included radiotherapy and nephrectomy. These receptors were obtained from a woman in her seventies with renal cell carcinoma.

This clone was seen only once. This sequence joins TRBV9 and TRBJ1-2; TRBD1 agrees at 7 bases. From germline, CDR1 is SGDLS and CDR2 YYNGEE. This CDR3 spans 16 amino acids. With 0 bases clipped from V and 8 bases from J, the junction kept 13 bases outside the gene matches. The CDR3 loop is CASSVVSMGGGAGYTF. As DNA, the CDR3 is TGTGCCAGCAGCGTAGTGTCCATGGGAGGGGGCGCCGGCTACACCTTC. Supplemented by reference TRBV9 and TRBJ1-2, the full variable domain reads DSGVTQTPKHLITATGQRVTLRCSPRSGDLSVYWYQQSLDQGLQFLIQYYNGEERAKGNILERFSAQQFPDLHSELNLSSLELGDSALYFCASSVVSMGGGAGYTFGSGTRLTVV.

The V call is TRBV27, the J call TRBJ2-5; possibly TRBD2 for D (6 bases). Trimming left V 5 bases short and J 2 bases short, with 15 bases between. CDR1 MNHEY and CDR2 SMNVEV come from the germline V gene (reference sequence). The CDR3 contains 15 residues. CDR3 bases: TGTGCCAGCAGTCCCCCGGGACTGGAACAAGAGACCCAGTACTTC. It specifies CASSPPGLEQETQYF.

The chain couples TRBV6-5 to TRBJ2-3, with TRBD2 identical over 9 bases. The J segment lost 3 bases and the V segment lost 6 bases, leaving 4 bases of the junction unmatched. Germline CDR1 and CDR2: MNHEY and SVGAGI. This CDR3 is 14 amino acids long. CDR3 sequence (DNA): TGTGCCAGCAGGAGAACTAGCGGGACAGATACGCAGTATTTT. Protein: CASRRTSGTDTQYF.

The V gene is TRBV7-9, the J gene TRBJ1-6; 11 bases line up with TRBD1. The CDR3 consists of 16 residues. CDR1 SEHNR and CDR2 FQNEAQ come from the germline V gene (reference sequence). The J segment lost 6 bases and the V segment lost 5 bases, leaving 6 bases of the junction unmatched. The CDR3 bases are TGTGCCAGCAGCCCGCTGGGACAGGGGGGTAATTCACCCCTCCACTTT. Translating it yields CASSPLGQGGNSPLHF.

The rearrangement uses TRBV15 and TRBJ2-3, with TRBD2 matching over 8 bases. With V trimmed by 0 bases and J by 2 bases, 7 bases remained unmatched. CDR1 and CDR2 (germline): LNHNV, YYDKDF (reference sequence). The CDR3 runs to 17 residues. CDR3 DNA: TGTGCCACCAGCAGAGAAAATAGCGGGGCACCCACAGATACGCAGTATTTT. This translates into CATSRENSGAPTDTQYF.

The rearrangement links TRBV11-2 to TRBJ2-1; 8 bases fit TRBD2. The V and J ends lost 3 bases and 1 base, in that order; junction bases with no gene match: 5. The CDR3 has 16 residues. Germline V lookup: CDR1 SGHAT, CDR2 FQNNGV. CDR3 sequence: CASSFRGGISYNEQFF. CDR3 in DNA: TGTGCCAGCAGCTTCCGGGGGGGGATATCCTACAATGAGCAGTTCTTC. The entire variable domain, with the rest obtained from reference TRBV11-2 and TRBJ2-1, is as follows: EAGVAQSPRYKIIEKRQSVAFWCNPISGHATLYWYQQILGQGPKLLIQFQNNGVVDDSQLPKDRFSAERLKGVDSTLKIQPAKLEDSAVYLCASSFRGGISYNEQFFGPGTRLTVL.

V is TRBV5-1 and J is TRBJ1-6; no reliable D call. V shed 1 base and J shed 4 bases, with 15 bases lying between them. Per the germline V gene, CDR1 is SGHRS and CDR2 is YFSETQ. The CDR3 runs 17 residues. CDR3 DNA: TGCGCCAGCAGCTTGAGGACGGCCTCCGGATATAATTCACCCCTCCACTTT. It encodes CASSLRTASGYNSPLHF.

The chain couples TRBV6-5 to TRBJ2-7; 12 bases agree with TRBD1. The germline V gene encodes CDR1 MNHEY and CDR2 SVGAGI. V lost 4 bases to trimming and J lost 5 bases; unmatched junction nucleotides: 6. The CDR3 totals 15 residues. The chain's CDR3 is CASSSPGQGANEQYF. The CDR3 DNA is TGTGCCAGCAGTTCCCCGGGACAGGGGGCCAACGAGCAGTACTTC.

V and J are TRBV11-2 and TRBJ1-1, with D unresolved. CDR1 and CDR2 (germline): SGHAT, FQNNGV. The CDR3 is 18 amino acids. Trimming cost V 0 bases and J 1 base, with 18 bases left between them. The CDR3 is CASSLDRVGRRTNTEAFF. The CDR3 bases are TGTGCCAGCAGCTTAGATCGTGTGGGGAGGAGGACGAACACTGAAGCTTTCTTT. The complete variable domain, with remaining parts taken from reference TRBV11-2 and TRBJ1-1, reads EAGVAQSPRYKIIEKRQSVAFWCNPISGHATLYWYQQILGQGPKLLIQFQNNGVVDDSQLPKDRFSAERLKGVDSTLKIQPAKLEDSAVYLCASSLDRVGRRTNTEAFFGQGTRLTVV.

CDR3 nucleotide sequence: TGTGCCAGCAGTCCTACGGGACAGTATAATTCACCCCTCCACTTT. It codes for CASSPTGQYNSPLHF. The chain employs TRBV6-5 and TRBJ1-6; 7 nucleotides align to TRBD1. The V and J ends lost 5 bases and 4 bases, in that order; junction bases with no gene match: 5. CDR1 and CDR2 from the germline V gene are MNHEY and SVGAGI. The CDR3 extends over 15 amino acids.

The chain is built from TRBV5-8 and TRBJ2-7, with a weak D call TRBD2 (6 bases). V was cut by 5 bases and J by 4 bases, with 10 bases left in between. Germline values: CDR1 SGHTS, CDR2 YDEGEE. There are 12 residues in the CDR3. DNA of the CDR3: TGTGCCAGCAGGGAGGGGTTTTACGAGCAGTACTTC. It codes for CASREGFYEQYF. The entire variable domain, with the rest obtained from reference TRBV5-8 and TRBJ2-7, is as follows: EAGVTQSPTHLIKTRGQQATLRCSPISGHTSVYWYQQALGLGLQFLLWYDEGEERNRGNFPPRFSGRQFPNYSSELNVNALELEDSALYLCASREGFYEQYFGPGTRLTVT.

The gene calls are TRBV5-4 and TRBJ1-4, with TRBD1 matching 7 bases. The CDR3 is made up of 12 amino acids. Trimming took 5 bases from V and 12 from J; bases not matched to a gene: 7. Germline CDR1 and CDR2: SGHNT and YYREEE (reference sequence). CDR3 sequence: CASSSAGGELFF. CDR3 in DNA: TGTGCCAGCAGTTCCGCAGGGGGGGAACTGTTTTTT.

In its sample, this clone is large (0.1 to 1%). The V gene is TRBV9, the J gene TRBJ2-2, with unresolved D. CDR1 and CDR2 (germline): SGDLS, YYNGEE. Trimming took off 4 bases at V and 1 base at J, with 14 bases between the two ends. The CDR3 has 16 residues. CDR3 in amino acids: CASSSPRTVNTGELFF. The CDR3 nucleotides are TGTGCCAGCAGCTCCCCGAGGACCGTGAACACCGGGGAGCTGTTTTTT.

The rearrangement joins TRBV7-9 to TRBJ2-1, with D hard to call. This CDR3 region has 14 residues. Germline CDR1 is SEHNR and CDR2 is FQNEAQ (reference sequence). Between the trimmed V and J ends, which lost 5 bases and 2 bases, there was a span of 10 bases. The CDR3 loop reads CASSHLYPYNEQFF. Written as DNA, the CDR3 is TGTGCCAGCAGCCACCTCTACCCCTACAATGAGCAGTTCTTC.

This rearrangement joins TRBV6-1 to TRBJ1-5; D is ambiguous. With 3 bases removed from V and 5 bases from J, the gap between germline ends came to 8 bases. This CDR3 comprises 13 residues. Per the germline V gene, CDR1 is MNHNS and CDR2 is SASEGT. CDR3 sequence (DNA): TGTGCCAGCAGTGAGAGGGCGGATCAGCCCCAGCATTTT. Translated: CASSERADQPQHF.

The J gene is TRBJ2-5, the V gene TRBV19; D perhaps matches TRBD1 (5 bases). CDR1 and CDR2 from the germline V gene are LNHDA and SQIVND (reference sequence). The CDR3 runs 13 residues. V dropped 5 bases and J dropped 4 bases, with 11 bases sitting between them. The CDR3 is CASSLGEGETQYF. DNA of the CDR3: TGTGCCAGTAGTTTAGGGGAAGGAGAGACCCAGTACTTC.

This chain uses TRBV5-4 with TRBJ2-2, with D unclear. Trimming took 4 bases from V and 4 from J, leaving 17 bases between them. This CDR3 is built from 16 residues. Germline V gene lookup returns CDR1 SGHNT and CDR2 YYREEE (reference sequence). DNA of the CDR3: TGTGCCAGCAGCCCCGAGCCCAGGCCTGGCACCGGGGAGCTGTTTTTT. Amino acid sequence: CASSPEPRPGTGELFF.

The chain has TRBV19 and TRBJ2-3; no clear D gene. Germline-derived CDR1 and CDR2 are LNHDA and SQIVND (reference sequence). Trimming cost V 7 bases and J 0 bases, with 11 bases left between them. The CDR3 is made up of 14 amino acids. This chain's CDR3 is CASKERGSTDTQYF. The CDR3 nucleotides read TGTGCCAGTAAGGAGCGCGGTAGCACAGATACGCAGTATTTT.

The chain couples TRBV28 to TRBJ1-4, with D maybe TRBD1 (5 bases). This CDR3 has 15 residues. Germline V CDR1 and CDR2: MDHEN, SYDVKM. V was shortened by 4 bases and J by 8 bases, with 17 bases between the two germline ends. The CDR3 DNA sequence: TGTGCCAGCAGTTCACAACAGGCCCCGGGAGAAAAACTGTTTTTT. The encoded protein is CASSSQQAPGEKLFF.

The chain joins TRBV6-1 to TRBJ2-5; maybe TRBD2 (5 bases). From germline, CDR1 is MNHNS and CDR2 SASEGT. Between the trimmed V and J ends, which lost 6 bases and 2 bases, there was a span of 10 bases. This CDR3 spans 13 amino acids. The CDR3 coding sequence is TGTGCCAGCAGCCCAACTAGGCAAGAGACCCAGTACTTC. Translating gives CASSPTRQETQYF.

The gene calls are TRBV29-1 and TRBJ1-6, with D unresolved. V lost 7 bases and J 0 bases, leaving 10 bases between the germline ends. The germline gives CDR1 SQVTM, CDR2 ANQGSEA. The CDR3 spans 14 residues. The CDR3 sequence: CSAQDSSYNSPLHF. The CDR3 nucleotides read TGCAGCGCCCAGGATAGCTCCTATAATTCACCCCTCCACTTT. Full variable domain (missing parts from reference TRBV29-1 and TRBJ1-6): SAVISQKPSRDICQRGTSLTIQCQVDSQVTMMFWYRQQPGQSLTLIATANQGSEATYESGFVIDKFPISRPNLTFSTLTVSNMSPEDSSIYLCSAQDSSYNSPLHFGNGTRLTVT.

This chain joins TRBV6-1 and TRBJ2-2; a possible D gene is TRBD1 (6 bases). Germline CDR1 and CDR2: MNHNS and SASEGT. This CDR3 contains 14 residues. V dropped 10 bases and J dropped 4 bases, with 16 bases sitting between them. DNA of the CDR3: TGTGCCAATCAAGGCCTACAGGGCACCGGGGAGCTGTTTTTT. Its translation: CANQGLQGTGELFF.

The gene calls are TRBV28 and TRBJ2-2; 9 bases align to TRBD2. Germline lookup yields CDR1 MDHEN and CDR2 SYDVKM. The CDR3 has 15 residues. The V gene end was trimmed by 3 bases and the J gene end by 6 bases; junction bases not matched to a gene: 5. CDR3 residues: CASSLLAGRPGELFF. The DNA for the CDR3 is TGTGCCAGCAGTTTGCTAGCGGGGAGACCCGGGGAGCTGTTTTTT.

The count of this clone is one. One end of the junction varies from germline; a read error may be responsible. The chain uses TRBV5-1 and TRBJ2-3; D may be TRBD1 (6 bases). This CDR3 spans 13 amino acids. Germline CDR1 SGHRS, CDR2 YFSETQ. The CDR3 region is CASRQDSTDTRYF. The CDR3 DNA reads TGCGCCAGCCGACAGGACTCCACAGATACGCGGTATTTT.

The chain employs TRBV4-1 and TRBJ1-3; perhaps TRBD1 as D (6 bases). Germline loops: CDR1 MGHRA, CDR2 YSYEKL. V lost 2 bases to trimming and J lost 4 bases, with 9 bases between them. The CDR3 has 14 amino acids. CDR3 DNA sequence: TGCGCCAGCAGCCAACAGGGGCCAGGAAACACCATATATTTT. It yields the protein CASSQQGPGNTIYF.

The chain combines TRBV5-4 with TRBJ2-5; no definite D call. V was cut by 4 bases and J by 7 bases, with 14 bases left in between. CDR1 is SGHNT, CDR2 YYREEE, per germline (reference sequence). The CDR3 consists of 13 residues. CDR3 residues: CASSTTDLGTQYF. The CDR3 DNA reads TGTGCCAGCAGCACCACGGATCTCGGGACCCAGTACTTC.